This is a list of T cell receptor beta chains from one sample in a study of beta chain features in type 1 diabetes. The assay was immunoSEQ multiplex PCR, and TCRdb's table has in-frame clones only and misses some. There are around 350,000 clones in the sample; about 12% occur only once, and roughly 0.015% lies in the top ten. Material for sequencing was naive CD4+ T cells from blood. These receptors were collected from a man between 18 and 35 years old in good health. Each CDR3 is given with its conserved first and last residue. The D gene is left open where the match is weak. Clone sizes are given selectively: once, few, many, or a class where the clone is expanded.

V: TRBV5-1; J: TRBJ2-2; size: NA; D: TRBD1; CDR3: CASRKQGVVNTGELFF; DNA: TGCGCCAGCAGAAAACAGGGGGTCGTAAACACCGGGGAGCTGTTTTTT
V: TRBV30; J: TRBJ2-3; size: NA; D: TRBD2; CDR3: CAWGLGLATTDTQYF; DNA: TGTGCCTGGGGTCTGGGACTAGCGACCACAGATACGCAGTATTTT
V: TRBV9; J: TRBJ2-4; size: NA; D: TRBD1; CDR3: CASSPRDRGSVDF; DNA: TGTGCCAGCAGCCCCCGGGACAGGGGCTCGGTAGACTTC
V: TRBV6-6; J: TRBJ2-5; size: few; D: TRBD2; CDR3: CASNPAGVAETQYF; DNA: TGTGCCAGCAACCCAGCGGGGGTCGCAGAGACCCAGTACTTC
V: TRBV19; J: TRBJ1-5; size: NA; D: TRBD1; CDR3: CASSPPDRGRGQPQHF; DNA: TGTGCCAGTAGTCCCCCTGACAGGGGTCGGGGTCAGCCCCAGCATTTT
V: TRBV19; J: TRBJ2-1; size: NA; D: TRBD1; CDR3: CASSLDRGTYNEQFF; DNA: TGTGCCAGTAGTTTGGACAGGGGAACCTACAATGAGCAGTTCTTC
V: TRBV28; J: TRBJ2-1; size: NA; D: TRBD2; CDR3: CASSLGASGGDEQFF; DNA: TGTGCCAGCAGTTTAGGGGCGAGCGGGGGGGATGAGCAGTTCTTC
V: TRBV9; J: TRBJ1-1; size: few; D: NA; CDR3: CASSPRVNTEAFF; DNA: TGTGCCAGCAGCCCCCGCGTGAACACTGAAGCTTTCTTT
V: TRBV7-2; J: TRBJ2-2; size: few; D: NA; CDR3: CASSWPNTGELFF; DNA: TGTGCCAGCAGCTGGCCGAACACCGGGGAGCTGTTTTTT
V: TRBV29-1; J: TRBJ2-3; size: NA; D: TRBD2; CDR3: CSVLAGADTQYF; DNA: TGCAGCGTTCTAGCGGGGGCAGATACGCAGTATTTT
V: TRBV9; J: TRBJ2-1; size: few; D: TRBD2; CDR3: CASSVEPSGSGSYNEQFF; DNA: TGTGCCAGCAGCGTAGAGCCTAGCGGGTCGGGGTCCTACAATGAGCAGTTCTTC
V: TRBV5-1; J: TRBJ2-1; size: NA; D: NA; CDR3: CASSLEGLYYNEQFF; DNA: TGCGCCAGCAGCCTTGAGGGACTGTACTACAATGAGCAGTTCTTC
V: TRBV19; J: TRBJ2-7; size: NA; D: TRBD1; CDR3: CASSIDGQASYEQYF; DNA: TGTGCCAGTAGTATCGACGGACAGGCTTCCTACGAGCAGTACTTC
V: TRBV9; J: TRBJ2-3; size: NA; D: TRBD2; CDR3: CASSAQTISARGADTQYF; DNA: TGTGCCAGCAGCGCCCAAACTATTAGCGCCCGGGGGGCAGATACGCAGTATTTT
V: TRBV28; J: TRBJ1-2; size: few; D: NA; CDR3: CASSWPSGTYGYTF; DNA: TGTGCCAGCAGTTGGCCCTCAGGTACCTATGGCTACACCTTC
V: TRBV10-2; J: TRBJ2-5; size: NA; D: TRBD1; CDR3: CASSEGTGDRETQYF; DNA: TGCGCCAGCAGTGAAGGGACAGGGGATAGAGAGACCCAGTACTTC